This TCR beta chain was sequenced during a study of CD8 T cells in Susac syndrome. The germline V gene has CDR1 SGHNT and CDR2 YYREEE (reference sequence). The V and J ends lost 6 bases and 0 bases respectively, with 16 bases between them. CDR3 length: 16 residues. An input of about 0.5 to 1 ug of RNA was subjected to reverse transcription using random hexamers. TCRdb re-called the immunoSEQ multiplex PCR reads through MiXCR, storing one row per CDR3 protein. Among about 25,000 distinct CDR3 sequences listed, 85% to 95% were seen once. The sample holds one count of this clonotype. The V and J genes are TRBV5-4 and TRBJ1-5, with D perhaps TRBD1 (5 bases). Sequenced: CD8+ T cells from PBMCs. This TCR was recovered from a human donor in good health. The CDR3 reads CASMLPGEGSNQPQHF. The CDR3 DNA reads TGTGCCAGCATGCTCCCGGGGGAAGGTAGCAATCAGCCCCAGCATTTT.